There are many counts of the clone carrying this TCR beta chain. Its antigen remains unknown. For sequencing, patients were chosen who had shown expansion of CD8+CD57+ cells by flow cytometry. Every patient was diagnosed with severe acquired aplastic anemia. Patients were treatment-naive when blood was sampled. The record originates from a study of CD8+CD57+ T cells in acquired aplastic anemia. Study outcomes and limitations: Sharing between patients and controls was observed for some 27 CD8+ CDR3 sequences.

Using genomic DNA as the template, TCR beta VDJ and CDR3 profiling was carried out. TCRdb re-called the reads through MiXCR, storing one row per CDR3 protein. The repertoire consists of around 500,000 distinct CDR3 sequences, with 25% to 40% occurring once and the leading ten covering nearly 0.85%. The CDR3 is made up of 12 amino acids. V lost 2 bases, J lost 4 bases, and 5 bases lay in between. Sequencing used sorted CD4+, CD8+, or CD8+CD57+ T cells (not recorded which) from PBMCs. This receptor was identified in a human donor with aplastic anemia. J is TRBJ1-1 and V is TRBV12-3 or TRBV12-4; D uncertain. The CDR3 nucleotides are TGTGCCAGCAGTTTACCGAGCACTGAAGCTTTCTTT. This gives the protein CASSLPSTEAFF.